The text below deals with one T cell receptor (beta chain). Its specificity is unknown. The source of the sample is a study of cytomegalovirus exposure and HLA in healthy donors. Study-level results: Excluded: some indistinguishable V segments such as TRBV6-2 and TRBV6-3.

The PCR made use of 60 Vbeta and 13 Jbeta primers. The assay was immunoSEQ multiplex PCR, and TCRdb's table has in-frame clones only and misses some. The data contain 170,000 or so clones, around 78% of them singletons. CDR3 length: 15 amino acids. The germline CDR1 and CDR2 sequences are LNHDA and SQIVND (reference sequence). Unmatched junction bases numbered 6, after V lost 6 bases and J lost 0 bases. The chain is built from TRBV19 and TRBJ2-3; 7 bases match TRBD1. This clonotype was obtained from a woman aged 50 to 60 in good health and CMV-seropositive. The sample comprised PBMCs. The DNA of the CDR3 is TGTGCCAGTAGGGAGACAGGGATTAGCACAGATACGCAGTATTTT. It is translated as CASRETGISTDTQYF.